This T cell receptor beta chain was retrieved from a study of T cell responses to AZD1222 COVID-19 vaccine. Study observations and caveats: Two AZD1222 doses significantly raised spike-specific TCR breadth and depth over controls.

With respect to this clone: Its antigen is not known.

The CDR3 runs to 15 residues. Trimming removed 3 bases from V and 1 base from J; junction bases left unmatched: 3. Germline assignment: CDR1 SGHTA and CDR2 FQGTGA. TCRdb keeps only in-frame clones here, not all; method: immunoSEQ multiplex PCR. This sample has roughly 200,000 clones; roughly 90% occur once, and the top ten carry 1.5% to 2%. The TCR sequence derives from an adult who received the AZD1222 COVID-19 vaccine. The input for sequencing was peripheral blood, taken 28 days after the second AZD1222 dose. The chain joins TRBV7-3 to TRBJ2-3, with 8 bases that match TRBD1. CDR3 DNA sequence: TGTGCCAGCAGCTTGACAGGGGACGGCACAGATACGCAGTATTTT. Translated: CASSLTGDGTDTQYF.